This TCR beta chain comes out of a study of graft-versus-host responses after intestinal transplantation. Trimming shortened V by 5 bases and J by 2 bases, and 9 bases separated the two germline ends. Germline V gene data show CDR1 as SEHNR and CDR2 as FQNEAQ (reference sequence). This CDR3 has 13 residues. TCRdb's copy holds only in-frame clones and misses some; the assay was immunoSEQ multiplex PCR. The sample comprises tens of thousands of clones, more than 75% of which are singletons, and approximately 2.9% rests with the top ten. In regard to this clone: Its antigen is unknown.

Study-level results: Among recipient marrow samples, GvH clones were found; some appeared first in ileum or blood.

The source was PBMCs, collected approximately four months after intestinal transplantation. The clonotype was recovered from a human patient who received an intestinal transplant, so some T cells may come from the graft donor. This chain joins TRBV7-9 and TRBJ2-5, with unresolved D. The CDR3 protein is CASSAPTQETQYF. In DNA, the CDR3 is TGTGCCAGCAGCGCACCCACTCAAGAGACCCAGTACTTC.